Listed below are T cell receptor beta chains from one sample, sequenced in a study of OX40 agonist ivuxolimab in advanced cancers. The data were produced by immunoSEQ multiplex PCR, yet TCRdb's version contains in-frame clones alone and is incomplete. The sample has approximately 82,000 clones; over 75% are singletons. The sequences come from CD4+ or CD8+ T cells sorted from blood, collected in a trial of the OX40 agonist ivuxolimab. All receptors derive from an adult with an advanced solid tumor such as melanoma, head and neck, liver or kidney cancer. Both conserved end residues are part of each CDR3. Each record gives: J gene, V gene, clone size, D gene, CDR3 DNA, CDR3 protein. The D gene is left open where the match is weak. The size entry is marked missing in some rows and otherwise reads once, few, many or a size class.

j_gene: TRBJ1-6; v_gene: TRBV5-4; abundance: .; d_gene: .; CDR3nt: TGTGCCAGCAACCAGGGTGAAAGTTCACCCCTCCACTTT; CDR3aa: CASNQGESSPLHF
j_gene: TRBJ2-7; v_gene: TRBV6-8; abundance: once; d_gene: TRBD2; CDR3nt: TGTGCCCACCGGAGGACTAGCGGGAGGGCCATCCTCTACGAGCAGTACTTC; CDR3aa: CAHRRTSGRAILYEQYF
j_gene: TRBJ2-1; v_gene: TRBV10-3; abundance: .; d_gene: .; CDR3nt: TGTGCCATCAGTGAGTCAGAGACTCCCCAGTTCTTC; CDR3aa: CAISESETPQFF
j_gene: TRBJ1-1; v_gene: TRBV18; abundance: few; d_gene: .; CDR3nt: TGTGCCAGCTCACTACAGTTCATGAACACTGAAGCTTTCTTT; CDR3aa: CASSLQFMNTEAFF
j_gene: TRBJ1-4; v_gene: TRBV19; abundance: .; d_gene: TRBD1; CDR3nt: TGTGCCAGTAGTCCGAAGGGACAGGGGAGGGGAGGTAATGAAAAACTGTTTTTT; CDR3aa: CASSPKGQGRGGNEKLFF
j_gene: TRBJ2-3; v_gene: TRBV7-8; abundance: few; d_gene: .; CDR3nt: TGTGCCAGCAGCTTAGCTGCGGTTGGCACAGATACGCAGTATTTT; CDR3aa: CASSLAAVGTDTQYF
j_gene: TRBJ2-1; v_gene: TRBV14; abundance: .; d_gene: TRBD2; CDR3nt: TGTGCCAGCAGCCTCCTAGCGGGGCTTTACAATGAGCAGTTCTTC; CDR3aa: CASSLLAGLYNEQFF
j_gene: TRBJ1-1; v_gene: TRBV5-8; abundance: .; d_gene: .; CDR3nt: TGTGCCAGCAGCTTGGCCGGAGGGATTGAAGCTTTCTTT; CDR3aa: CASSLAGGIEAFF
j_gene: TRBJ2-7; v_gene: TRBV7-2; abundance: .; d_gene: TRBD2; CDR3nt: TGTGCCAGCAGCGCCGGACTAGCGGGAGGCTACGAGCAGTACTTC; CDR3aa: CASSAGLAGGYEQYF
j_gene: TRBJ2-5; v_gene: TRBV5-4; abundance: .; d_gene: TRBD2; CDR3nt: TGTGCCAGCAGCCCTTCTGCGGGGAGGGCGGAGACCCAGTACTTC; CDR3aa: CASSPSAGRAETQYF
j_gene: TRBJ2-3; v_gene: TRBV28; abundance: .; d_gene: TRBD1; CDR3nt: TGTGCCAGCAGTTTAGAACAGGGGATAACCACAGATACGCAGTATTTT; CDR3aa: CASSLEQGITTDTQYF
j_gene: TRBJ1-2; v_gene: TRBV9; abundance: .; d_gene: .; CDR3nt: TGTGCCAGCAGCGTAGCAGGGGAGGTAGACTATGGCTACACCTTC; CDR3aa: CASSVAGEVDYGYTF
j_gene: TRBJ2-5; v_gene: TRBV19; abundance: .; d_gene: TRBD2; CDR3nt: TGTGCCAGTAGTATGGGACTAGCGGGAGTCGAGACCCAGTACTTC; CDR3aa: CASSMGLAGVETQYF
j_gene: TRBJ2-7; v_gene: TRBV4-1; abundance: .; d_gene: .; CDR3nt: TGCGCCAGCAGCCAAAACCCTATATACGAGCAGTACTTC; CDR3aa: CASSQNPIYEQYF
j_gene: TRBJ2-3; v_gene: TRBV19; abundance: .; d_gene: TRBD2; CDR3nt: TGTGCCAGTGGAGTACTAGCGGGGGGCACAGATACGCAGTATTTT; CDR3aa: CASGVLAGGTDTQYF
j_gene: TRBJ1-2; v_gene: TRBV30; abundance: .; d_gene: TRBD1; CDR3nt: TGTGCCTGGAGCACCTCAGGGGGCTCAATGGACTATGGCTACACCTTC; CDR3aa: CAWSTSGGSMDYGYTF
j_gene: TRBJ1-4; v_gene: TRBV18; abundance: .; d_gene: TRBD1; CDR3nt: TGTGCCAGCTCACCGACAGGGGTGGGTGAAAAACTGTTTTTT; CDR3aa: CASSPTGVGEKLFF
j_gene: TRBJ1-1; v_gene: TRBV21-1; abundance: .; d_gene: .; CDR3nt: TGTGCCAGCCTTAAAAGAGAGAGGGGCAGGGTCGGCACTGAAGCTTTCTTT; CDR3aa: CASLKRERGRVGTEAFF
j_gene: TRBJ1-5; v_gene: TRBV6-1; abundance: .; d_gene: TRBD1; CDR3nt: TGTGCCAGCAGTGCGAACCGGGACAGGAACAATCAGCCCCAGCATTTT; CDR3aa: CASSANRDRNNQPQHF
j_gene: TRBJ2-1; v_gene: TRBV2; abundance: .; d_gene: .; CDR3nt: TGTGCCAGCCTCACCTTCCCCGGGCTTAGCGGAGATTCCTACAATGAGCAGTTCTTC; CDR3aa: CASLTFPGLSGDSYNEQFF
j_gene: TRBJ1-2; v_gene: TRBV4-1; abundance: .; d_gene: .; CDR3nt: TGCGCCAGCAGCCAAGGGCCACAGAAATTGAACTATGGCTACACCTTC; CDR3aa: CASSQGPQKLNYGYTF
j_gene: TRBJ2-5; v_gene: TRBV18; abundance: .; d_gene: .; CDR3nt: TGTGCCAGCTCACCAGGGAGCGAAGAGACCCAGTACTTC; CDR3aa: CASSPGSEETQYF
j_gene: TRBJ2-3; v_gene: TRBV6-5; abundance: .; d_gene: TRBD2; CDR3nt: TGTGCCAGCAGGCGTTCTAGCGGGGGCACAGATACGCAGTATTTT; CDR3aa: CASRRSSGGTDTQYF
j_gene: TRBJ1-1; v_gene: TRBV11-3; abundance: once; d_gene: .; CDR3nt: TGTGCCAGCAGCGGCCGGGACCTAGAACCTGAAGCTTTCTTT; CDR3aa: CASSGRDLEPEAFF
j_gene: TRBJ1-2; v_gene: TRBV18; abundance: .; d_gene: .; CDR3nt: TGTGCCAGCTCCCGAGCGACAGATACTAACTATGGCTACACCTTC; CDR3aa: CASSRATDTNYGYTF
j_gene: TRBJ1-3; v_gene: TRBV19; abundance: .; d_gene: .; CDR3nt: TGTGCCAGTACCTCGGGGTCGTCCAGCTCTGGAAACACCATATATTTT; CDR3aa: CASTSGSSSSGNTIYF
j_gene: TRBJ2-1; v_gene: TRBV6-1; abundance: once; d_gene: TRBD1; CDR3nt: TGTGCCAGCGGAGAACAGGGGGCCGCCTACAATGAGCAGTTCTTC; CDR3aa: CASGEQGAAYNEQFF
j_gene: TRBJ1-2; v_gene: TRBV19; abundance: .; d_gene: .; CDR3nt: TGTGCCAGTACCCTGGGATTGTCTTCCGGCTATGGCTACACCTTC; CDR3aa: CASTLGLSSGYGYTF
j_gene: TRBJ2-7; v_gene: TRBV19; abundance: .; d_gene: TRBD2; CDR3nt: TGTGCAGGACTAGCCCGTCGCGAGCAGTACTTC; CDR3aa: CAGLARREQYF
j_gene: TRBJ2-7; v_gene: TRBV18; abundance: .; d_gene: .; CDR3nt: TGTGCCAGCTCACCACCGGGGTCCCAATTCTACGAGCAGTACTTC; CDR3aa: CASSPPGSQFYEQYF
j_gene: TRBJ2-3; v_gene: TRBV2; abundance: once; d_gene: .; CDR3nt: TGTGCCAGCAGTGCTCCTAGCCAATCCACAGATACGCAGTATTTT; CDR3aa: CASSAPSQSTDTQYF
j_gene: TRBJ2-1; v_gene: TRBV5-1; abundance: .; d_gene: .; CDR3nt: TGCGCCAGCAGCTTGGTCGGAGAGCAGTTCTTC; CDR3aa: CASSLVGEQFF
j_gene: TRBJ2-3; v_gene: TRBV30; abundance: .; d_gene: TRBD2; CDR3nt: TGTGCCTGGAGTGGCGCTAGCGGGATAGGTACGCAGTATTTT; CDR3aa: CAWSGASGIGTQYF
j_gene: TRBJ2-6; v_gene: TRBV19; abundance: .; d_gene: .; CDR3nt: TGTGCCAGTAGACACCGCTCTGGGGCCAACGTCCTGACTTTC; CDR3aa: CASRHRSGANVLTF
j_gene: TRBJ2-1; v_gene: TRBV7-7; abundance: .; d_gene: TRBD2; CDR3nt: TGTGCTAGCAGCCCCACTAGCGGGAGTATGGATGAGCAGTTCTTC; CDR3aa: CASSPTSGSMDEQFF
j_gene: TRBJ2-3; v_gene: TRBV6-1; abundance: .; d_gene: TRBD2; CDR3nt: TGTGCCAGCAGTGAAGTCCCGGGTGGCGGGAGAGGAGATACGCAGTATTTT; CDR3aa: CASSEVPGGGRGDTQYF
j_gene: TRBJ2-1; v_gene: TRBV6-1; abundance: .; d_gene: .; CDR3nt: TGTGCCAGCAGCGGGACCTCCTACAATGAGCAGTTCTTC; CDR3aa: CASSGTSYNEQFF
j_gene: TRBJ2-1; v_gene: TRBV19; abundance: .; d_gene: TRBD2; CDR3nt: TGTGCCAGTAGTTTCGGGACTAGCGGGAATTACAATGAGCAGTTCTTC; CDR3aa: CASSFGTSGNYNEQFF
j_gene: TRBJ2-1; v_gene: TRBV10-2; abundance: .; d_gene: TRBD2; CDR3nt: TGCGCCAGCAGGGTAGGTGGGACTAGCGGCGAGCAGTTCTTC; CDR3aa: CASRVGGTSGEQFF
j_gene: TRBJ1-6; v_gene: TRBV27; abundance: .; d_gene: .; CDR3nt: TGTGCCAGCAGTTTACAACAGGATAATTCACCCCTCCACTTT; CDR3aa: CASSLQQDNSPLHF
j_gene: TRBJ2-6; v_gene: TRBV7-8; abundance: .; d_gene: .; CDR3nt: TGTGCCAGCAGGAACTCTGGGGCCAACGTCCTGACTTTC; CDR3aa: CASRNSGANVLTF
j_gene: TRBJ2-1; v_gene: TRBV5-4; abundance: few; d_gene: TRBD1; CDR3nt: TGTGCCAGCAGCCAGGACAGGGGGGGGTACAATGAGCAGTTCTTC; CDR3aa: CASSQDRGGYNEQFF
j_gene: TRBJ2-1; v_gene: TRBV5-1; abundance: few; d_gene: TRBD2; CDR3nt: TGCGCCAGCAGCCCGAATAGCGGGAGGGCCAATGAGCAGTTCTTC; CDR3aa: CASSPNSGRANEQFF
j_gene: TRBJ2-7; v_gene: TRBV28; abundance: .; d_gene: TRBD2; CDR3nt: TGTGCCAGCAGCCCCGGACTAGCGGGATTAGTCTACGAGCAGTACTTC; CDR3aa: CASSPGLAGLVYEQYF
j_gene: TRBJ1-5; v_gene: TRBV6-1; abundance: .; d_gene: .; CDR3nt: TGTGCCAGCAGTGAAGGGTATCAGCCCCAGCATTTT; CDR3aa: CASSEGYQPQHF
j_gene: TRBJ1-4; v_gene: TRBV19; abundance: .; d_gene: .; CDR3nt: TGTGCCAGTAGTAACAGGGCTTTTTATGAAAAACTGTTTTTT; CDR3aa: CASSNRAFYEKLFF
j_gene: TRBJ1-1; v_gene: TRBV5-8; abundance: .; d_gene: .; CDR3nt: TGTGCCAGCAGCTGGGGGTGGCAGAACACTGAAGCTTTCTTT; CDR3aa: CASSWGWQNTEAFF
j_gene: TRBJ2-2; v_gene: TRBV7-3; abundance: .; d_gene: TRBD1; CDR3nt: TGTGCCAGCAGCCCGAGGGCCGTGACAGGGGGATTTACCGGGGAGCTGTTTTTT; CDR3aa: CASSPRAVTGGFTGELFF
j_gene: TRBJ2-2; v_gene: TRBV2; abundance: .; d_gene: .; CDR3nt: TGTGCCAGCAGTGGACAGTACACCGGGGAGCTGTTTTTT; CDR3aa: CASSGQYTGELFF